This entry concerns a single T cell receptor (beta chain). This sample was taken from a study of blood T cell repertoires in COVID-19. The overall study: Samples of COVID-19 (acute and convalescent) were obtained from the United States, Italy and Spain.

CDR1 and CDR2 (germline): SQVTM, ANQGSEA. V dropped 7 bases and J dropped 2; count of bases not matched to a gene: 14. This CDR3 region has 16 residues. Assay: immunoSEQ multiplex PCR; the TCRdb copy retains only in-frame clones and omits some. The profile shows roughly 400,000 clones, approximately 90% of them singletons. The sample was PBMCs or T cells enriched from blood (not recorded which). The chain joins TRBV29-1 to TRBJ1-1; 9 bases line up with TRBD1. The source is a man aged 25-40 years who had recovered from COVID-19. CDR3 in DNA: TGCAGCGCCTCCCCCGGGACAGGGTTTGACAACACTGAAGCTTTCTTT. Protein product: CSASPGTGFDNTEAFF.